This T cell receptor beta chain derives from a study of spatial heterogeneity in lung cancer. CDR1 LGHDT and CDR2 YNNKEL come from the germline V gene (reference sequence). V was clipped by 1 base and J by 6 bases, with 10 bases between them. This CDR3 region has 13 residues. Of note for this clonotype: Its antigen is as yet unknown.

Study results and caveats: Circulating ubiquitous expanded tumor TCRs were observed more frequently at resection than at follow-up.

Every individual TCR cDNA molecule carried its own unique molecular identifier, which allowed correction of PCR and sequencing errors. TCRdb re-called the 5' RACE reads through MiXCR, storing one row per CDR3 protein. The data contain roughly 46,000 distinct CDR3 sequences, about 11% of them singletons. Noted time point: sample taken at primary tumor resection. Without sorting, whole RNA was sequenced from tumor, nontumor lung or frozen PBMC. The donor group consisted of approximately 77 patients who had untreated, early-stage non-small cell lung cancer. The receptor's source is a female donor with early-stage non-small cell lung cancer. The chain has TRBV3-1 and TRBJ2-7; no definite D call. The input for sequencing was PBMCs, taken at surgery. Here the CDR3 DNA reads TGTGCCAGCAGCCAAGTGGGCGACGGCGAGCAGTACTTC. Residues: CASSQVGDGEQYF.